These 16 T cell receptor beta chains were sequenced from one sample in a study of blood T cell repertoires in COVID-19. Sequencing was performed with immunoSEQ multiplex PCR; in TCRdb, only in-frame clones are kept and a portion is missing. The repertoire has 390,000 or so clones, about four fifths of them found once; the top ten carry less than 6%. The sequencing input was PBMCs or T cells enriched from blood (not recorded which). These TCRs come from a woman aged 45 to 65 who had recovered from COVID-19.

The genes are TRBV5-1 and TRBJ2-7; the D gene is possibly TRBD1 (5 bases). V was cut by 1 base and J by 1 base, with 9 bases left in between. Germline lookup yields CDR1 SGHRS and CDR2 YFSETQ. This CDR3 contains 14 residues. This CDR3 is CASSLTAGSYEQYF. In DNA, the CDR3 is TGCGCCAGCAGCTTGACGGCAGGGTCCTACGAGCAGTACTTC. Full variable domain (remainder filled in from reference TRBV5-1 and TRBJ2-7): KAGVTQTPRYLIKTRGQQVTLSCSPISGHRSVSWYQQTPGQGLQFLFEYFSETQRNKGNFPGRFSGRQFSNSRSEMNVSTLELGDSALYLCASSLTAGSYEQYFGPGTRLTVT.

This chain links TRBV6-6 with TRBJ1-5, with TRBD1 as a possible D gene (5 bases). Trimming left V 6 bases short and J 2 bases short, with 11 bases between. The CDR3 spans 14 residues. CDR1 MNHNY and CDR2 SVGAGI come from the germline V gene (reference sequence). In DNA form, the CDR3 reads TGTGCCAGCAGCCGGGGAGGGGGCAATCAGCCCCAGCATTTT. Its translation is CASSRGGGNQPQHF.

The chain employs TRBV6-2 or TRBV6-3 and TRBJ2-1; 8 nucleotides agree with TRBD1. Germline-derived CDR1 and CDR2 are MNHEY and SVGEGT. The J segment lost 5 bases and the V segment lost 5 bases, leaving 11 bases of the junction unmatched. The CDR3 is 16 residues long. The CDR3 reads CASSPWTGLLHNEQFF. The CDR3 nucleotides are TGTGCCAGCAGTCCCTGGACAGGGCTCCTCCACAATGAGCAGTTCTTC.

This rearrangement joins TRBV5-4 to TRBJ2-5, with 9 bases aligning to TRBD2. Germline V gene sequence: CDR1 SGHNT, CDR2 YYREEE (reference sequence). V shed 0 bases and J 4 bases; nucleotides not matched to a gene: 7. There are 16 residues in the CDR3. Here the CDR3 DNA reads TGTGCCAGCAGCTTGGTGGCGGGAGGGGTGGGAGAGACCCAGTACTTC. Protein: CASSLVAGGVGETQYF.

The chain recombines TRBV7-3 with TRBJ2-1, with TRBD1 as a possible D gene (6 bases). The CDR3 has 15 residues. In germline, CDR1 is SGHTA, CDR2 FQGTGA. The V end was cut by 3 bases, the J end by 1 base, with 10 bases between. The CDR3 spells CASSFLQGSYNEQFF. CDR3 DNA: TGTGCCAGCAGCTTCCTCCAGGGGTCCTACAATGAGCAGTTCTTC.

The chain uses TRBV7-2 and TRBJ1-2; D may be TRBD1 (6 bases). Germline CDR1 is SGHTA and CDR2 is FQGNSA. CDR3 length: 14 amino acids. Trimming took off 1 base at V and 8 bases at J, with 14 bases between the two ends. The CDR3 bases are TGTGCCAGCAGCTTAGGGACAGCTGGGAGCGGCTACACCTTC. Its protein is CASSLGTAGSGYTF.

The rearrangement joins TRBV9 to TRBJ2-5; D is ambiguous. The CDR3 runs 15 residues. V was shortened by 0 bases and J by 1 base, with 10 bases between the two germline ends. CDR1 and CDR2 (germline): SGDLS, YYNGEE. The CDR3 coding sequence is TGTGCCAGCAGCGTAGCGCACAGATCCCAAGAGACCCAGTACTTC. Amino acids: CASSVAHRSQETQYF.

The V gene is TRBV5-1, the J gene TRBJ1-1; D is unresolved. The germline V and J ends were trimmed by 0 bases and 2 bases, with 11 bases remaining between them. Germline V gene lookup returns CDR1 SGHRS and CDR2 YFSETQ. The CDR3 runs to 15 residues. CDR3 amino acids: CASSLAPEVNTEAFF. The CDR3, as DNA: TGCGCCAGCAGCTTGGCCCCGGAGGTAAACACTGAAGCTTTCTTT.

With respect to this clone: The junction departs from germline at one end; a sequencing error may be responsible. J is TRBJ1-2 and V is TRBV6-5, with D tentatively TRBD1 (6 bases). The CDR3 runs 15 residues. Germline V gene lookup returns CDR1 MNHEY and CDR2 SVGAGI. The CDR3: CASSYSGGGFRRYTF. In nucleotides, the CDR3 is TGTGCCAGCAGTTACTCGGGAGGGGGGTTTCGGCGCTACACTTTC.

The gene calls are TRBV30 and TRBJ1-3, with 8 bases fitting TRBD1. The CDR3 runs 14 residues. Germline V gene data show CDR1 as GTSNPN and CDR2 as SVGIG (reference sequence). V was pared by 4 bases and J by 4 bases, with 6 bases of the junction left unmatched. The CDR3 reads CAWIGQGAGNTIYF. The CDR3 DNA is TGTGCCTGGATTGGCCAGGGGGCCGGAAACACCATATATTTT.

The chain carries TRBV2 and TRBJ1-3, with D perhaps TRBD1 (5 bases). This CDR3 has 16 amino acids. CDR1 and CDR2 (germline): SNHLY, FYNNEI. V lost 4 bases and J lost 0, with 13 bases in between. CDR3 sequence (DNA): TGTGCCAGCAGTGGTCCCTACAGGTTCTCTGGAAACACCATATATTTT. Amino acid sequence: CASSGPYRFSGNTIYF.

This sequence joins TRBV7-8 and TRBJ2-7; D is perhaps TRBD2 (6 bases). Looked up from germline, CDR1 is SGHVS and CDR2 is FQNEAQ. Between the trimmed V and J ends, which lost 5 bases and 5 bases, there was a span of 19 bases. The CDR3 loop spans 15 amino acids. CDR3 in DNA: TGTGCCAGCAGCCCCCGGGGACGGACTAACAACGAGCAGTACTTC. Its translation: CASSPRGRTNNEQYF.

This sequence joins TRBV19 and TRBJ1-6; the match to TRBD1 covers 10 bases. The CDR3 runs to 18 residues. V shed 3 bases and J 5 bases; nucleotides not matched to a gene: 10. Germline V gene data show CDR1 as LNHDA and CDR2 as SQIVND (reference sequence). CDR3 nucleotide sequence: TGTGCCAGTAGTATGTATGGTACGACAGGGGGCAATAATTCACCCCTCCACTTT. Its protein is CASSMYGTTGGNNSPLHF.

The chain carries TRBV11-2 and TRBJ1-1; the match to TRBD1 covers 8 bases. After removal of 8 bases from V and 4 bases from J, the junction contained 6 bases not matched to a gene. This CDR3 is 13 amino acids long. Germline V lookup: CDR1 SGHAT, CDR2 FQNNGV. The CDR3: CASGQGGITEAFF. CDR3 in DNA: TGTGCCAGCGGACAGGGCGGGATCACTGAAGCTTTCTTT. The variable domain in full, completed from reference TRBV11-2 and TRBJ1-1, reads EAGVAQSPRYKIIEKRQSVAFWCNPISGHATLYWYQQILGQGPKLLIQFQNNGVVDDSQLPKDRFSAERLKGVDSTLKIQPAKLEDSAVYLCASGQGGITEAFFGQGTRLTVV.

The CDR3 DNA follows: TGCGCCAGCAGCCTGACTAGCGGGGCCTACAATGAGCAGTTCTTC. This sequence encodes CASSLTSGAYNEQFF. The V and J genes are TRBV5-1 and TRBJ2-1; 11 bases agree with TRBD2. The V segment lost 4 bases and the J segment 2 bases; nucleotides outside the gene matches: 2. From germline, CDR1 is SGHRS and CDR2 YFSETQ. This CDR3 region has 15 residues.

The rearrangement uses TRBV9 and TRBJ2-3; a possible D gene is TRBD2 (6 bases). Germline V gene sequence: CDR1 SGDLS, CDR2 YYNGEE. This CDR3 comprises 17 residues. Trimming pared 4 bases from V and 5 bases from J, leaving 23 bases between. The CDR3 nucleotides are TGTGCCAGCAGCCCAAACGGCGGGACCCGGGGTGGAGATACGCAGTATTTT. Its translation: CASSPNGGTRGGDTQYF.